One and the same sample provided the 30 T cell receptor beta chains below, sequenced in a study of CD8 T cells in ankylosing spondylitis. General study points: Blood of patients with ankylosing spondylitis appeared to be characterized by a TCR beta motif of seven or eight highly homologous variants.

Using its own MiXCR run on the 5' RACE reads, TCRdb lists one record per CDR3 protein. The table has approximately 400,000 distinct CDR3 sequences, roughly 27% seen once; the top ten hold about 0.89%. Their specific antigens are unknown. Sequences were obtained from blood, either unsorted or a sorted T cell fraction (not recorded which). Receptor source: a male donor with ankylosing spondylitis.

The chain joins TRBV20-1 to TRBJ1-1, with a possible D match to TRBD1 (6 bases). Germline CDR1 reads DFQATT; CDR2 reads SNEGSKA (reference sequence). This CDR3 is built from 16 residues. The V gene lost 5 bases and the J gene lost 0 bases, with 19 bases spanning the gap. The CDR3 loop reads CSAPRGAVDVNTEAFF. CDR3 nucleotides: TGCAGTGCTCCCCGGGGGGCTGTTGATGTGAACACTGAAGCTTTCTTT.

This clonotype showed up many times. The chain employs TRBV4-2 and TRBJ2-3, with 11 bases lining up with TRBD2. This CDR3 has 17 amino acids. The germline V gene has CDR1 LGHNA and CDR2 YNFKEQ. The J segment lost 6 bases and the V segment lost 2 bases, leaving 10 bases of the junction unmatched. CDR3 sequence (DNA): TGTGCCAGCAGCCAACAGATAGCGGGAGGGCCGGGTGATACGCAGTATTTT. This codes for CASSQQIAGGPGDTQYF.

The chain recombines TRBV6-1 with TRBJ1-1; D is unclear. Germline V gives CDR1 MNHNS, CDR2 SASEGT. V was trimmed by 7 bases and J by 7 bases, leaving 10 bases between them. This CDR3 comprises 11 residues. Written as DNA, the CDR3 is TGTGCCAGCAAAGCACGGCTTGAAGCTTTCTTT. It yields the protein CASKARLEAFF.

The V and J genes are TRBV30 and TRBJ2-5; D is possibly TRBD1 (5 bases). Trimming shortened V by 2 bases and J by 5 bases, and 12 bases separated the two germline ends. The CDR3 is made up of 13 amino acids. Germline lookup yields CDR1 GTSNPN and CDR2 SVGIG (reference sequence). The CDR3 DNA follows: TGTGCCTGGAGTTGGGCAGGGTCGGAGACCCAGTACTTC. Translation: CAWSWAGSETQYF.

This clonotype was observed a handful of times. The genes are TRBV5-1 and TRBJ1-2, with D unresolved. The CDR3 length is 10 residues. Trimming cost V 2 bases and J 8 bases, with 4 bases left between them. Germline CDR1 and CDR2: SGHRS and YFSETQ. The CDR3 DNA reads TGCGCCAGCAGCTTTGAGGGCTACACCTTC. It is translated as CASSFEGYTF.

This clonotype has ten or more counts. The rearrangement uses TRBV12-3 or TRBV12-4 and TRBJ1-3; D gene unclear. The CDR3 runs to 14 residues. Trimming took off 5 bases at V and 3 bases at J, with 11 bases between the two ends. For the CDR3, the DNA is TGTGCCAGCAGTCCGGACGATCATGGAAACACCATATATTTT. It specifies CASSPDDHGNTIYF.

The chain uses TRBV11-2 and TRBJ2-1; TRBD2 aligns across 11 bases. Trimming took 3 bases from V and 3 from J; bases not matched to a gene: 4. The CDR3 runs to 16 residues. The V gene's germline CDR1 is SGHAT and CDR2 FQNNGV. The CDR3 DNA reads TGTGCCAGCAGCTTTAGCGGGGGGGGGGTCTACAATGAGCAGTTCTTC. Residues: CASSFSGGGVYNEQFF.

This clonotype turned up a few times. The rearrangement links TRBV29-1 to TRBJ2-5; possibly TRBD2 for D (6 bases). V lost 5 bases to trimming and J lost 1 base, with 11 bases between them. The CDR3 spans 13 residues. Germline CDR1 is SQVTM and CDR2 is ANQGSEA. CDR3 nucleotides: TGCAGCGTTCGAGGACTAATCCAAGAGACCCAGTACTTC. Its translation is CSVRGLIQETQYF.

The V and J genes are TRBV5-6 and TRBJ1-2; no clear D. V was trimmed by 0 bases and J by 1 base, leaving 13 bases between them. Germline CDR1 reads SGHDT; CDR2 reads YYEEEE. The length of the CDR3 is 16 residues. The CDR3 bases are TGTGCCAGCAGCTTGGCCCCCACGGAGGTTAACTATGGCTACACCTTC. It yields the protein CASSLAPTEVNYGYTF.

This clonotype was detected only a few times. The chain combines TRBV3-1 with TRBJ1-4; D uncertain. The CDR3 is made up of 14 amino acids. Germline loops: CDR1 LGHDT, CDR2 YNNKEL (reference sequence). The V end was cut by 3 bases, the J end by 4 bases, with 9 bases between. The CDR3 DNA is TGTGCCAGCAGCCACCGGGCCGGTAATGAAAAACTGTTTTTT. Translating it yields CASSHRAGNEKLFF.

The V and J genes are TRBV20-1 and TRBJ2-1; 7 bases are shared with TRBD1. J lost 4 bases, V lost 0 bases, and 15 bases had no gene match. The CDR3 consists of 18 residues. Germline CDR1 is DFQATT and CDR2 is SNEGSKA (reference sequence). CDR3: CSARDDLRTGRIYNEQFF. For the CDR3, the DNA is TGCAGTGCTAGAGATGATTTAAGGACAGGAAGAATATACAATGAGCAGTTCTTC.

This clonotype was seen more than once but under ten times. The chain combines TRBV30 with TRBJ1-1; no clear D gene. The CDR3 spans 13 residues. CDR1 GTSNPN and CDR2 SVGIG come from the germline V gene (reference sequence). V was pared by 0 bases and J by 5 bases, with 10 bases between. CDR3 coding DNA: TGTGCCTGGAGTGTATCCGGTGAGACTGAAGCTTTCTTT. Residues: CAWSVSGETEAFF.

This clonotype was seen a few times. V and J are TRBV7-9 and TRBJ1-1, with a possible D match to TRBD1 (6 bases). The germline V and J ends were trimmed by 5 bases and 4 bases, with 14 bases remaining between them. This CDR3 comprises 14 residues. Germline lookup yields CDR1 SEHNR and CDR2 FQNEAQ (reference sequence). This chain's CDR3 is CASSLNRESTEAFF. CDR3 coding DNA: TGTGCCAGCAGCCTAAACAGGGAAAGCACTGAAGCTTTCTTT.

This rearrangement joins TRBV7-2 to TRBJ1-6; 7 nucleotides agree with TRBD1. The germline V gene encodes CDR1 SGHTA and CDR2 FQGNSA. The CDR3 is 15 residues long. The V and J ends lost 4 bases and 6 bases, in that order; junction bases with no gene match: 6. The CDR3 sequence: CASSSSHRGNSPLHF. CDR3 coding DNA: TGTGCCAGCAGCTCCAGCCACAGGGGTAATTCACCCCTCCACTTT.

This clonotype has more than one count but fewer than ten. The chain combines TRBV14 with TRBJ2-2; 7 bases are a match to TRBD1. V trimming: 3 bases; J trimming: 4 bases; junction bases outside the gene matches: 2. Germline V gives CDR1 SGHDN, CDR2 FVKESK. The CDR3 sequence is 14 residues long. The DNA for the CDR3 is TGTGCCAGCAGCCAGACAGGGTTCACCGGGGAGCTGTTTTTT. Translating it yields CASSQTGFTGELFF.

This clonotype was seen more than once but under ten times. This rearrangement joins TRBV3-1 to TRBJ2-1, with D perhaps TRBD1 or TRBD2 (6 bases each). The CDR3 contains 16 residues. Trimming removed 0 bases from V and 0 bases from J, with 9 bases in between. Germline assignment: CDR1 LGHDT and CDR2 YNNKEL (reference sequence). This CDR3 is CASSQDGGGSYNEQFF. The CDR3, as DNA: TGTGCCAGCAGCCAAGATGGAGGGGGCTCCTACAATGAGCAGTTCTTC.

The CDR3, as DNA: TGTGCCATCAGTGAGTCAACAGGGACTCAGCCCCAGCATTTT. Its protein product is CAISESTGTQPQHF. V is TRBV10-3 and J is TRBJ1-5; D perhaps matches TRBD1 (6 bases). CDR3 size: 14 residues. The V and J ends lost 0 bases and 6 bases respectively, with 9 bases between them. CDR1 is ENHRY and CDR2 is SYGVKD in the germline V gene.

V and J are TRBV24-1 and TRBJ2-3, with D possibly being TRBD1 (6 bases). The germline V gene encodes CDR1 KGHDR and CDR2 SFDVKD. CDR3 length: 13 residues. Trimming removed 5 bases at V and 3 bases at J, with 8 bases between. The CDR3: CATSVQGTDTQYF. Here the CDR3 DNA reads TGTGCCACCAGTGTGCAGGGGACAGATACGCAGTATTTT.

This chain links TRBV19 with TRBJ2-7, with 10 bases aligning to TRBD1. V dropped 7 bases and J dropped 5; count of bases not matched to a gene: 8. This CDR3 is built from 14 residues. Germline CDR1 is LNHDA and CDR2 is SQIVND (reference sequence). CDR3 sequence: CASKMTGGSNEQYF. For the CDR3, the DNA is TGTGCCAGTAAAATGACAGGGGGCTCTAACGAGCAGTACTTC.

This clonotype was recorded only once. The V call is TRBV7-2, the J call TRBJ2-1, with 7 bases identical to TRBD2. The V gene's germline CDR1 is SGHTA and CDR2 FQGNSA. The CDR3 has 12 residues. The V and J ends lost 5 bases and 12 bases, in that order; junction bases with no gene match: 7. The DNA for the CDR3 is TGTGCCAGCAGCATGGGGCGGACTAGGCAGTTCTTC. This sequence encodes CASSMGRTRQFF.

In DNA, the CDR3 is TGTGCCAGCAGTAACAAGGGAGGGGAGACCCAGTACTTC. Protein sequence: CASSNKGGETQYF. V is TRBV12-3 or TRBV12-4 and J is TRBJ2-5, with 7 positions matching TRBD2. The CDR3 sequence is 13 residues long. V lost 5 bases, J lost 5 bases, and 5 bases stayed unmatched.

This clonotype was counted between two and nine times. The junction and the germline gene differ at one end; a read error may be behind it. V usage is TRBV20-1 and J usage is TRBJ2-3, with D perhaps TRBD1 or TRBD2 (5 bases each). CDR3 length equals 13 residues. Germline-derived CDR1 and CDR2 are DFQATT and SNEGSKA (reference sequence). The CDR3: CSANGASRDTQYF. The CDR3 nucleotides are TGCAGTGCCAACGGGGCTAGCAGAGATACGCAGTATTTT.

This clonotype occurred a few times. The CDR3 loop reads CSVDCQRSYNEQFF. CDR3 coding DNA: TGCAGCGTTGACTGCCAGCGCTCCTACAATGAGCAGTTCTTC. V usage is TRBV29-1 and J usage is TRBJ2-1; D not resolved. V was trimmed by 3 bases and J by 0 bases, leaving 9 bases between them. This CDR3 contains 14 residues. Germline-derived CDR1 and CDR2 are SQVTM and ANQGSEA.

This clonotype was recorded a few times. One junction end disagrees with the germline gene, perhaps due to a read error. The chain joins TRBV5-6 to TRBJ1-5; no definite D call. The germline V gene has CDR1 SGHDT and CDR2 YYEEEE. The CDR3 runs 15 residues. CDR3 sequence: CASTLGRASNQPQHF. CDR3 coding DNA: TGTGCCAGCACCTTGGGCCGGGCCAGCAATCAGCCCCAGCATTTT. Drawing the rest from reference TRBV5-6 and TRBJ1-5, the complete variable domain is DAGVTQSPTHLIKTRGQQVTLRCSPKSGHDTVSWYQQALGQGPQFIFQYYEEEERQRGNFPDRFSGHQFPNYSSELNVNALLLGDSALYLCASTLGRASNQPQHFGDGTRLSIL.

This clonotype occurred a few times. The chain employs TRBV20-1 and TRBJ2-1, with a possible D match to TRBD2 (7 bases). This CDR3 is built from 13 residues. V was clipped by 5 bases and J by 14 bases, with 22 bases between them. Germline V gene lookup returns CDR1 DFQATT and CDR2 SNEGSKA (reference sequence). The CDR3 spells CSARGLAVRGEFF. The CDR3 nucleotides are TGCAGTGCTCGAGGGCTAGCGGTCAGGGGAGAGTTCTTC.

The chain joins TRBV3-1 to TRBJ1-2; weak D call: TRBD1 (5 bases). Trimming pared 5 bases from V and 1 base from J, leaving 11 bases between. The CDR3 extends over 14 amino acids. CDR1 LGHDT and CDR2 YNNKEL come from the germline V gene (reference sequence). DNA of the CDR3: TGTGCCAGCAGCGACCCAGGGATTAACTATGGCTACACCTTC. It translates to CASSDPGINYGYTF.

CDR3 sequence (DNA): TGTGCCACCAGCAGAGAACTAGCGGGAGCACGGGAGCAGTTCTTC. The encoded protein is CATSRELAGAREQFF. J is TRBJ2-1 and V is TRBV15; TRBD2 matches at 11 bases. CDR1 LNHNV and CDR2 YYDKDF come from the germline V gene (reference sequence). The CDR3 consists of 15 residues. Unmatched junction bases numbered 5, after V lost 0 bases and J lost 10 bases.

This clonotype was picked up a small number of times. This chain uses TRBV5-1 with TRBJ1-5; a possible D gene is TRBD1 (6 bases). Trimming removed 0 bases from V and 5 bases from J, with 9 bases in between. Germline V gene sequence: CDR1 SGHRS, CDR2 YFSETQ. The length of the CDR3 is 14 residues. CDR3 region: CASSLEQGDQPQHF. CDR3 coding DNA: TGCGCCAGCAGCTTGGAACAGGGTGATCAGCCCCAGCATTTT.

As DNA, the CDR3 is TGCGCCAGCAGCTGGAGTAGGGACACCGGGGAGCTGTTTTTT. This encodes CASSWSRDTGELFF. J is TRBJ2-2 and V is TRBV5-1; D is ambiguous. Germline loops: CDR1 SGHRS, CDR2 YFSETQ. This CDR3 comprises 14 residues. Trimming removed 3 bases from V and 3 bases from J, with 9 bases in between.

This clonotype was seen a few times. The CDR3 spells CASRLRGNYGYTF. DNA of the CDR3: TGTGCCAGCAGGCTCAGAGGCAACTATGGCTACACCTTC. This sequence joins TRBV12-3 or TRBV12-4 and TRBJ1-2, with D unresolved. V was shortened by 6 bases and J by 2 bases, with 10 bases between the two germline ends. The CDR3 extends over 13 amino acids.